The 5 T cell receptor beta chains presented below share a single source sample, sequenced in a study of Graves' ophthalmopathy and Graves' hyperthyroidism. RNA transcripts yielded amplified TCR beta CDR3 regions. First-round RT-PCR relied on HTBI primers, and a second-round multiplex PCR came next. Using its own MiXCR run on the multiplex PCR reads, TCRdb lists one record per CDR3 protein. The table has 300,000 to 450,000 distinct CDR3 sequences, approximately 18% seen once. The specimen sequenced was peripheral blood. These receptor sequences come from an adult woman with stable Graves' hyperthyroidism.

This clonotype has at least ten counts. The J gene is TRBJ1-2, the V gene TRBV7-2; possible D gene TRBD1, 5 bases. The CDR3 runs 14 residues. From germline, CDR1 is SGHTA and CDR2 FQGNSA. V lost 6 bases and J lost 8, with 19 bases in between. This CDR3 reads CASSFLDGTHGYTF. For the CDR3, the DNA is TGTGCCAGCAGTTTCCTCGACGGGACCCACGGCTACACCTTC.

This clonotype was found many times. The CDR3 nucleotides read TGTGCCAGCAGTACACGGACAGGCTACTCCTACGAGCAGTACTTC. Translation: CASSTRTGYSYEQYF. The chain links TRBV28 to TRBJ2-7; 7 bases align to TRBD1. Germline loops: CDR1 MDHEN, CDR2 SYDVKM. The CDR3 consists of 15 residues. Losses at the gene ends were 5 bases for V and 0 bases for J; bases not matched to a gene: 7.

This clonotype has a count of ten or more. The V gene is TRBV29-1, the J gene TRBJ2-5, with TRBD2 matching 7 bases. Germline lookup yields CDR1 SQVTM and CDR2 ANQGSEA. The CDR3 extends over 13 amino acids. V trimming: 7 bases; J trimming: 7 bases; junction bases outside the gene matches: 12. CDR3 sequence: CSAWDYQKGTQYF. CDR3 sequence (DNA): TGCAGCGCCTGGGACTATCAGAAAGGGACCCAGTACTTC.

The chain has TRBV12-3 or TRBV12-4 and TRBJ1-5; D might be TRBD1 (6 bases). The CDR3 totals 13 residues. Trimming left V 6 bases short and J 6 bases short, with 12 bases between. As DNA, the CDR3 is TGTGCCAGCAGCCACGAGGGGGGTCAGCCCCAGCATTTT. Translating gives CASSHEGGQPQHF.

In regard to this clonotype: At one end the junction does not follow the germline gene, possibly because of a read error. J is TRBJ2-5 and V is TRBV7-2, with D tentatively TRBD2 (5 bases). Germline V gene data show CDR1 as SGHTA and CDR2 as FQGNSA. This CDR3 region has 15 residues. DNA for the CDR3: TGCGCCATCAGCCCACCGGGGTCGAGCCAAGAGACCCAGTACTTC. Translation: CAISPPGSSQETQYF.